This record looks at one T cell receptor beta chain sequence and its context. Its target is not known. The sample has other DNA sequences that encode this CDR3 too. The V and J ends lost 0 bases and 2 bases respectively, with 6 bases between them. This CDR3 has 14 residues. The germline CDR1 and CDR2 sequences are SEHNR and FQNEAQ (reference sequence). The method was immunoSEQ multiplex PCR; TCRdb's version includes in-frame clones alone and lacks a portion of them. The data show 100,000 to 150,000 clones, about 96% seen once. The entry originates in a study of cytomegalovirus exposure and HLA in healthy donors. Study outcomes and limitations: Some TCR beta chains (164 of them) were listed as cytomegalovirus-associated.

The V and J genes are TRBV7-9 and TRBJ2-3; D is possibly TRBD2 (5 bases). The sample consisted of PBMCs. This receptor was obtained from a man aged 18 to 30 in good health and CMV-seronegative. CDR3 nucleotide sequence: TGTGCCAGCAGCTTAGCAGCGGACACAGATACGCAGTATTTT. It specifies CASSLAADTDTQYF.